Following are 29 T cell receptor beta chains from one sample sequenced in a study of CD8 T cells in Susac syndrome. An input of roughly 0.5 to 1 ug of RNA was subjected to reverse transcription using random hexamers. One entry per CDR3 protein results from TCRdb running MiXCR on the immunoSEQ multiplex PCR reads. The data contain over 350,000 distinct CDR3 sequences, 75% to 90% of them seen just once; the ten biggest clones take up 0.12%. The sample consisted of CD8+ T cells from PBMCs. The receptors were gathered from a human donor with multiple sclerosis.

CDR3 amino acids: CASSLLGSQGPYEQYF. CDR3 nucleotide sequence: TGTGCCAGCAGTTTATTGGGCAGCCAAGGACCCTACGAGCAGTACTTC. This chain uses TRBV27 with TRBJ2-7; unclear D gene. This CDR3 contains 16 residues. The germline V gene encodes CDR1 MNHEY and CDR2 SMNVEV (reference sequence). V was pared by 1 base and J by 2 bases, with 15 bases between.

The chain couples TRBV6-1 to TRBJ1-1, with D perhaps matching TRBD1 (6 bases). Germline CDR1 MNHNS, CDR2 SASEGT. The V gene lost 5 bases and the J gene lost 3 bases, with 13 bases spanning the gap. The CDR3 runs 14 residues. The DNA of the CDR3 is TGTGCCAGCAGTCCGGACAGAGTCCACACTGAAGCTTTCTTT. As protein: CASSPDRVHTEAFF.

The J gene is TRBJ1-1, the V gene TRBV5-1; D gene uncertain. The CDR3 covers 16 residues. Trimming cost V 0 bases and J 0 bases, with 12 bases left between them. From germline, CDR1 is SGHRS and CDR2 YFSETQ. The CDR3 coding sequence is TGCGCCAGCAGCTTGGGTTCCGGGGAGATGAACACTGAAGCTTTCTTT. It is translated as CASSLGSGEMNTEAFF.

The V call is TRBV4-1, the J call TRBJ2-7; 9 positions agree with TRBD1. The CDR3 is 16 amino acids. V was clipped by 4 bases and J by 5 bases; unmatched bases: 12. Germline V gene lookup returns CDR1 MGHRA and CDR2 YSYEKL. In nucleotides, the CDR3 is TGCGCCAGCAGCCCAGAATTAGGACAGGGGCTGGACGAGCAGTACTTC. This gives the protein CASSPELGQGLDEQYF.

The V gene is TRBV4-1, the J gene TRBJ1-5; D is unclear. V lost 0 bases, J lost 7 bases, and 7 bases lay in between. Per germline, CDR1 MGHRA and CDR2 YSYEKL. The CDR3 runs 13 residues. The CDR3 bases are TGCGCCAGCAGCCAAGAGGTGTCGCAGCCCCAGCATTTT. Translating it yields CASSQEVSQPQHF.

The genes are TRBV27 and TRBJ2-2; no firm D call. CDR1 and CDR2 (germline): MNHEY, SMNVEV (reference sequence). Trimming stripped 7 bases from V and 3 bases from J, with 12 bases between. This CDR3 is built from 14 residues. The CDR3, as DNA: TGTGCCAGCACCGGAAGAGAGTACACCGGGGAGCTGTTTTTT. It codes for CASTGREYTGELFF.

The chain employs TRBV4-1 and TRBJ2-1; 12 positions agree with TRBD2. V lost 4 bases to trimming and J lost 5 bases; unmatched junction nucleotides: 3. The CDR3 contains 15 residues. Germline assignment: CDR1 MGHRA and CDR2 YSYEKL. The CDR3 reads CASSRTSGDNNEQFF. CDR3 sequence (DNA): TGCGCCAGCAGCCGGACTAGCGGGGATAACAATGAGCAGTTCTTC.

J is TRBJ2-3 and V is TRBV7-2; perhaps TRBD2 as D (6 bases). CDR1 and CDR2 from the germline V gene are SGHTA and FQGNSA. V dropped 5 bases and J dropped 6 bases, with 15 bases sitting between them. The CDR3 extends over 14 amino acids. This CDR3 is CASSLGSGEDTQYF. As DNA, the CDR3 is TGTGCCAGCAGCCTAGGGTCGGGGGAGGATACGCAGTATTTT.

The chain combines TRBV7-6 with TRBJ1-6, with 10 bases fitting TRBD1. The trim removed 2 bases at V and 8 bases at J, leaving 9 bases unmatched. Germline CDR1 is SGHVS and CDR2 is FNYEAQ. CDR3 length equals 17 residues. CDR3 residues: CASSLWIQGTGDSPLHF. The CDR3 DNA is TGTGCCAGCAGCTTATGGATACAAGGGACAGGGGATTCACCCCTCCACTTT. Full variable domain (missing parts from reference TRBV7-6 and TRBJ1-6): GAGVSQSPRYKVTKRGQDVALRCDPISGHVSLYWYRQALGQGPEFLTYFNYEAQQDKSGLPNDRFSAERPEGSISTLTIQRTEQRDSAMYRCASSLWIQGTGDSPLHFGNGTRLTVT.

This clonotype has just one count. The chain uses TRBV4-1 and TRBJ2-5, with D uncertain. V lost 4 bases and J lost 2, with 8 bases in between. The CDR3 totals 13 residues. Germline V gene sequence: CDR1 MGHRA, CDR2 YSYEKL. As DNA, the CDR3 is TGCGCCAGCAGCCCCCTTGAGCAAGAGACCCAGTACTTC. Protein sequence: CASSPLEQETQYF.

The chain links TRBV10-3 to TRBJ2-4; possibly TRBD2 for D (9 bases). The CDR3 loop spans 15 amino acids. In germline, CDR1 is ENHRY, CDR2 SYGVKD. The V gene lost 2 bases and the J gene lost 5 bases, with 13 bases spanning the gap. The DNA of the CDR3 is TGTGCCATCAGTGAGCTAGCGGGACAGGAAAACATTCAGTACTTC. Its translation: CAISELAGQENIQYF.

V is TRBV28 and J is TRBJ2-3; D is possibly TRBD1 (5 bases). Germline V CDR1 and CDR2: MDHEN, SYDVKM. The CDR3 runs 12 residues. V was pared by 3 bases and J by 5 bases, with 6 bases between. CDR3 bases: TGTGCCAGCAGTTTCAGGGAAGATACGCAGTATTTT. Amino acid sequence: CASSFREDTQYF.

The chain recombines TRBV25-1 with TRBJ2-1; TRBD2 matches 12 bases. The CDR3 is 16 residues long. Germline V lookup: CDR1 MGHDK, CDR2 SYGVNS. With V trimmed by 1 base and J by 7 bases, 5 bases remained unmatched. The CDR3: CASSESGLAGGNEQFF. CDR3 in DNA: TGTGCCAGCAGTGAATCAGGGCTAGCGGGAGGGAATGAGCAGTTCTTC. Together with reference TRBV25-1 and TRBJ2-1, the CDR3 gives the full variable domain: EADIYQTPRYLVIGTGKKITLECSQTMGHDKMYWYQQDPGMELHLIHYSYGVNSTEKGDLSSESTVSRIRTEHFPLTLESARPSHTSQYLCASSESGLAGGNEQFFGPGTRLTVL.

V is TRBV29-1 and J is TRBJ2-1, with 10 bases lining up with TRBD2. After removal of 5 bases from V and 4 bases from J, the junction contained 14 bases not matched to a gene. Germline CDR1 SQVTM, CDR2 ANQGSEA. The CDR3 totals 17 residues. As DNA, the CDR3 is TGCAGCGTTAAAAGGTCCTTACTAGCGGGGACTTACAATGAGCAGTTCTTC. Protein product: CSVKRSLLAGTYNEQFF.

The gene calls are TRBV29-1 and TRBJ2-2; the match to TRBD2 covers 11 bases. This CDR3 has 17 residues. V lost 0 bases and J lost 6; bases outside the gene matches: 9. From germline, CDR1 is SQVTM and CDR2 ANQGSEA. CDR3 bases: TGCAGCGTTGAAGAAGAAGAACTAGCGGGAGTGCCCGGGGAGCTGTTTTTT. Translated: CSVEEEELAGVPGELFF.

The CDR3 here is CASSDTTEQVALLYEQYF. For the CDR3, the DNA is TGTGCCAGCAGCGACACAACCGAGCAGGTGGCCTTACTTTACGAGCAGTACTTC. V gene TRBV6-1 combines with J gene TRBJ2-7; no definite D call. The germline V gene has CDR1 MNHNS and CDR2 SASEGT. The V and J ends lost 6 bases and 4 bases respectively, with 28 bases between them. The CDR3 is made up of 18 amino acids.

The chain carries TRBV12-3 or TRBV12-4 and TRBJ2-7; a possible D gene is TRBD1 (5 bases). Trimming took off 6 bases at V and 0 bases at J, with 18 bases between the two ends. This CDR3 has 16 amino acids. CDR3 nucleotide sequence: TGTGCCAGCAGCCGCCCAGGACATCCCACCTCCTACGAGCAGTACTTC. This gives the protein CASSRPGHPTSYEQYF.

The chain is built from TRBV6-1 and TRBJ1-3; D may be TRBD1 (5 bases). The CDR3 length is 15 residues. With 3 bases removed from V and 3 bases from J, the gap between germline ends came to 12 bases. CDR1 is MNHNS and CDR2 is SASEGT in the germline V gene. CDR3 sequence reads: CASSDTQGLGNTIYF. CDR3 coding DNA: TGTGCCAGCAGTGACACCCAGGGTCTTGGAAACACCATATATTTT.

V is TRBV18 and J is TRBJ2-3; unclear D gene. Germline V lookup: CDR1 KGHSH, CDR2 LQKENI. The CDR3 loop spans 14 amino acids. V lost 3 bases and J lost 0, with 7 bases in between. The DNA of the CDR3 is TGTGCCAGCTCACCTGAATTTAGCACAGATACGCAGTATTTT. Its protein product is CASSPEFSTDTQYF.

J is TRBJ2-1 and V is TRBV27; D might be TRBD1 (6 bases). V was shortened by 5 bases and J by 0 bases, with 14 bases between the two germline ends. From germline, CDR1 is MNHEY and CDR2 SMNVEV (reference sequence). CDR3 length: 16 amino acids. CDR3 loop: CASSEWDISSYNEQFF. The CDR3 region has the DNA TGTGCCAGCAGTGAATGGGACATCAGCTCCTACAATGAGCAGTTCTTC.

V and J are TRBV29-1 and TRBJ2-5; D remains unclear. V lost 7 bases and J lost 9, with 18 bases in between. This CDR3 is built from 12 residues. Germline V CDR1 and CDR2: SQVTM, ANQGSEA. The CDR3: CSGLEEEMAQYF. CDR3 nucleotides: TGCAGCGGTTTAGAGGAAGAGATGGCCCAGTACTTC.

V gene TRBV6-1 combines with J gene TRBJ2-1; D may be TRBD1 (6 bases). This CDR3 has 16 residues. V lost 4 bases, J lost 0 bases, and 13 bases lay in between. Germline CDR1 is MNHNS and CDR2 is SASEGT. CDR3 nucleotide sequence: TGTGCCAGCAGTGGGACAGCCACTATCTCCTACAATGAGCAGTTCTTC. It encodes CASSGTATISYNEQFF.

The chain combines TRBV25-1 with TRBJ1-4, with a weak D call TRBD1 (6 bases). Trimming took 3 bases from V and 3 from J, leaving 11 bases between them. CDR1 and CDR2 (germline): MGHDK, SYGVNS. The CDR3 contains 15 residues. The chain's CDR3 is CASSDFDRSNEKLFF. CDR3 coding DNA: TGTGCCAGCAGTGACTTCGACAGGTCTAATGAAAAACTGTTTTTT.

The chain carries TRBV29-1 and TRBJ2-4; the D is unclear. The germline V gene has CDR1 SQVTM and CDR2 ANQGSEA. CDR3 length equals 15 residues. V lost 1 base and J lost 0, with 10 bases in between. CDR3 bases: TGCAGCGTTGAAGTGGCAGCCCTAGCCAAAAACATTCAGTACTTC. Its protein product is CSVEVAALAKNIQYF.

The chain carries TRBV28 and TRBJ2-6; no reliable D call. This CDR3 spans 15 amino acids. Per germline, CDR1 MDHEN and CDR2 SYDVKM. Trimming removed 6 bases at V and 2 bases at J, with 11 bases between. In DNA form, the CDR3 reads TGTGCCAGCAGCTTACGGTTGACTGGGGCCAACGTCCTGACTTTC. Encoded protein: CASSLRLTGANVLTF.

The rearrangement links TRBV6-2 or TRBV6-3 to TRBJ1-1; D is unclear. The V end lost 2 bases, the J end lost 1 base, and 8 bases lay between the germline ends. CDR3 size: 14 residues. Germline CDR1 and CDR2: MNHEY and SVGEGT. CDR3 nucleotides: TGTGCCAGCAGTTACAAGGCGGAGAACACTGAAGCTTTCTTT. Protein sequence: CASSYKAENTEAFF.

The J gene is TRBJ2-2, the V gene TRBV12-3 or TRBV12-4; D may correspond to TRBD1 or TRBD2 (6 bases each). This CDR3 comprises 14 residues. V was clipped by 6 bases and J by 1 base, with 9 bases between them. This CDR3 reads CASREGQNTGELFF. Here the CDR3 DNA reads TGTGCCAGCAGGGAGGGACAGAACACCGGGGAGCTGTTTTTT.

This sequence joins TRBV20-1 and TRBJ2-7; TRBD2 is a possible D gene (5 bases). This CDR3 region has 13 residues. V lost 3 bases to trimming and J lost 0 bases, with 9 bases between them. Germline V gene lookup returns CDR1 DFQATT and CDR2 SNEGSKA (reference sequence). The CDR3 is CSARASSSYEQYF. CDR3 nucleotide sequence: TGCAGTGCTAGGGCTAGCTCCTCCTACGAGCAGTACTTC.

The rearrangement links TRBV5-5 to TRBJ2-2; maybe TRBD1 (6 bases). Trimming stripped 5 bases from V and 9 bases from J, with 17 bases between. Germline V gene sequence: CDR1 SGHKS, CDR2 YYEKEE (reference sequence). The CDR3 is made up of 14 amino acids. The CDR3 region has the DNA TGTGCCAGCAGTGGACAGCCCTTCGGGAGGGAGCTGTTTTTT. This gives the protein CASSGQPFGRELFF.